The TCR beta chain described here comes from a study of blood T cell repertoires in COVID-19. Study in general: Sources were T cells, B-cell-depleted T cells, or PBMCs; the material itself was cDNA or gDNA.

Original methodology: The assay estimated nucleated cells by amplifying reference gene primers. Data came from immunoSEQ multiplex PCR; TCRdb stores just in-frame clones and leaves some out. V and J calls and clone size come straight from that table; D and trimming were deduced from the DNA. The sample shows 70,000 to 85,000 clones, 87% of them seen only once. V was cut by 4 bases and J by 0 bases, with 11 bases left in between. The CDR3 sequence is 15 residues long. Germline V lookup: CDR1 SGHDT, CDR2 YYEEEE. The receptor was isolated from a woman aged 50 to 60 with active or convalescent COVID-19. This chain uses TRBV5-6 with TRBJ1-5; no definite D call. The sequenced sample consisted of peripheral blood. The CDR3 loop reads CASSPEGVSNQPQHF. DNA of the CDR3: TGTGCCAGCAGCCCGGAAGGAGTTAGCAATCAGCCCCAGCATTTT.